The entry that follows covers one T cell receptor (beta chain) sequence. The CDR3 is 17 amino acids. With 6 bases clipped from V and 0 bases from J, the junction kept 12 bases outside the gene matches. Germline V CDR1 and CDR2: SQVTM, ANQGSEA. These data belong to a study of cytomegalovirus exposure and HLA in healthy donors. The PCR was carried out with 60 Vbeta primers and 13 Jbeta primers. Some clones are missing from TCRdb's copy, which holds only in-frame ones; the method was immunoSEQ multiplex PCR. The repertoire table contains over 75,000 clones. The rearrangement joins TRBV29-1 to TRBJ1-1; 11 bases align to TRBD1. Sequencing was performed on PBMCs. This clonotype was sampled from a man over 45 in good health and CMV-seronegative. As DNA, the CDR3 is TGCAGCGTCCCCACCCTTGGGGACAGGGGGTTGAACACTGAAGCTTTCTTT. This gives the protein CSVPTLGDRGLNTEAFF. The whole variable domain, filled in from reference TRBV29-1 and TRBJ1-1, reads SAVISQKPSRDICQRGTSLTIQCQVDSQVTMMFWYRQQPGQSLTLIATANQGSEATYESGFVIDKFPISRPNLTFSTLTVSNMSPEDSSIYLCSVPTLGDRGLNTEAFFGQGTRLTVV.